The 5 T cell receptor beta chains listed next were all sequenced from one sample in a study of CD8+ T cells in alopecia areata (dated by TCRdb to between 2017 and 2018). What this sample's time point label stands for: baseline before oral tofacitinib. Library preparation employed the immunoSEQ multiplex PCR assay. RNA was extracted from all samples and reverse transcribed into cDNA, which served as template for TCR sequencing. This immuneACCESS table, as held by TCRdb, lists in-frame sequences with V and J called but not all clones. Of the missing ones, under half trace to an unresolved V gene in checked studies; the others have no known cause. For this sample the table gives around 250,000 clones, of which under 70% were detected only once. More than 0.95% of the sample is taken by the ten largest. The sequencing used CD4+ T cells sorted from blood, collected at week 0. The receptor set was obtained from a human donor with alopecia areata.

In DNA form, the CDR3 reads TGTGCCAGCAGCGTAGACCCTCGGCGGGGTGAGCAGTTCTTC. This translates into CASSVDPRRGEQFF. The chain has TRBV9 and TRBJ2-1; D might be TRBD2 (6 bases). V lost 0 bases, J lost 9 bases, and 13 bases lay in between. Germline V CDR1 and CDR2: SGDLS, YYNGEE. CDR3 length: 14 amino acids.

This chain uses TRBV20-1 with TRBJ1-1; no firm D call. This CDR3 is built from 11 residues. The ends were cut back, 2 bases at V and 7 bases at J, with 8 bases in the middle. CDR1 DFQATT and CDR2 SNEGSKA come from the germline V gene (reference sequence). The CDR3 nucleotides read TGCAGTGCTAGACGGACGGTTGAAGCTTTCTTT. It is translated as CSARRTVEAFF.

The CDR3 sequence: CASGLVPGNEQYF. CDR3 nucleotides: TGTGCTAGTGGTTTGGTCCCCGGGAACGAGCAGTACTTC. The V call is TRBV12-5, the J call TRBJ2-7, with D tentatively TRBD2 (5 bases). The CDR3 is 13 residues long. Trimming pared 0 bases from V and 5 bases from J, leaving 8 bases between. In germline, CDR1 is LGHNT, CDR2 FRNRAP.

The table lists this clone with a count of one. The chain is built from TRBV6-1 and TRBJ2-3, with 8 bases matching TRBD1. The germline gives CDR1 MNHNS, CDR2 SASEGT. V lost 6 bases, J lost 1 base, and 3 bases stayed unmatched. The length of the CDR3 is 14 residues. This chain's CDR3 is CASREGQGTDTQYF. Here the CDR3 DNA reads TGTGCCAGCAGAGAGGGACAGGGCACAGATACGCAGTATTTT.

Here the CDR3 reads CASGKGTTSRSYNEQFF. DNA for the CDR3: TGTGCTAGTGGTAAAGGGACAACCTCCCGGAGCTACAATGAGCAGTTCTTC. J is TRBJ2-1 and V is TRBV12-5; tentative D call: TRBD1 (6 bases). Germline V gene data show CDR1 as LGHNT and CDR2 as FRNRAP. Trimming left V 5 bases short and J 3 bases short, with 20 bases between. CDR3 size: 17 residues.